This T cell receptor (beta chain) was observed in a study of OX40 agonist ivuxolimab in advanced cancers. Study details: One patient with hepatocellular carcinoma and two with cutaneous melanoma, three in all, had partial responses.

Profiling relied on immunoSEQ multiplex PCR, and the TCRdb table lists in-frame clones only, not all of them. The sample records approximately 31,000 clones, about 92% being singletons. Per germline, CDR1 LNHNV and CDR2 YYDKDF (reference sequence). V lost 0 bases and J 0 bases, leaving 14 bases between the germline ends. The CDR3 runs to 17 residues. Note on this clone: The antigen remains undetermined.

Study-wide points: CD4+ and CD8+ blood T cells expanded clonally by week 6 at 0.1 to 3.0 mg/kg. Expanded peripheral T cell antigen specificity was not determined.

The chain employs TRBV15 and TRBJ1-1; D might be TRBD1 (6 bases). The starting material was CD4+ or CD8+ T cells sorted from blood, obtained in a trial of the OX40 agonist ivuxolimab. This receptor was taken from an adult with an advanced solid tumor such as melanoma, head and neck, liver or kidney cancer. The CDR3 coding sequence is TGTGCCACCAGCAGAGAAAGGACAGCTATCATGAACACTGAAGCTTTCTTT. Its translation: CATSRERTAIMNTEAFF. The full variable domain, its missing parts supplied by reference TRBV15 and TRBJ1-1, is DAMVIQNPRYQVTQFGKPVTLSCSQTLNHNVMYWYQQKSSQAPKLLFHYYDKDFNNEADTPDNFQSRRPNTSFCFLDIRSPGLGDTAMYLCATSRERTAIMNTEAFFGQGTRLTVV.